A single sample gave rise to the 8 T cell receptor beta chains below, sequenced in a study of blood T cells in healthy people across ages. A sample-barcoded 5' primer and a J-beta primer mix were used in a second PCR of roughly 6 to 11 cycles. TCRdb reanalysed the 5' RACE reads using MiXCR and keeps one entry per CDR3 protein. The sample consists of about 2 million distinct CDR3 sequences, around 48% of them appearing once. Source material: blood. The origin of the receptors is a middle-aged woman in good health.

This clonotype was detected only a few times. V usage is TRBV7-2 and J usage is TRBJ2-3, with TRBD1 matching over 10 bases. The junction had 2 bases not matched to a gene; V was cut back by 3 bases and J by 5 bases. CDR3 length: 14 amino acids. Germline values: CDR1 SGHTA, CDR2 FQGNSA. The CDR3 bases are TGTGCCAGCAGCTTTCGGACAGGGGGAGATACGCAGTATTTT. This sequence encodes CASSFRTGGDTQYF. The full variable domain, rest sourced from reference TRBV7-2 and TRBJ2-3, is GAGVSQSPSNKVTEKGKDVELRCDPISGHTALYWYRQSLGQGLEFLIYFQGNSAPDKSGLPSDRFSAERTGGSVSTLTIQRTQQEDSAVYLCASSFRTGGDTQYFGPGTRLTVL.

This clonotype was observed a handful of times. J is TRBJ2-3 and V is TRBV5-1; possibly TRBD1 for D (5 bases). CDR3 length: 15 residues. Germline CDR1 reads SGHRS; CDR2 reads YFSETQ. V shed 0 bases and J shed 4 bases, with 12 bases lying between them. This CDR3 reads CASSLGPNRPDTQYF. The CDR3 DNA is TGCGCCAGCAGCTTGGGGCCCAACAGGCCAGATACGCAGTATTTT.

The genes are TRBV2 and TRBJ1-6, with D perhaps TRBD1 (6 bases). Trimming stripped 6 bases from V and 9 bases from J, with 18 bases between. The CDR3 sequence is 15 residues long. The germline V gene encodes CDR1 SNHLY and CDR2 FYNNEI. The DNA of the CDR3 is TGTGCCAGCAGGGAATTATTAACAGGGAGTTCACCCCTCCACTTT. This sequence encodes CASRELLTGSSPLHF.

The DNA for the CDR3 is TGTGCCAGCAGTGAACGGCAGATTACCTCCTACGAGCAGTACTTC. Translating gives CASSERQITSYEQYF. The genes are TRBV2 and TRBJ2-7; no definite D call. There are 15 residues in the CDR3. CDR1 and CDR2 from the germline V gene are SNHLY and FYNNEI. Between the trimmed V and J ends, which lost 2 bases and 0 bases, there was a span of 11 bases.

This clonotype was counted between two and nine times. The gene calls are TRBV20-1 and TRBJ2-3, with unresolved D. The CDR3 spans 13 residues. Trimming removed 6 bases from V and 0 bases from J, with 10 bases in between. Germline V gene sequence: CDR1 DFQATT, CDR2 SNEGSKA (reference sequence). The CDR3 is CSAELRSTDTQYF. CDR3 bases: TGCAGTGCGGAACTACGCAGCACAGATACGCAGTATTTT.

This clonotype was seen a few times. Here the CDR3 reads CASSYSQRGGVETQYF. The DNA of the CDR3 is TGTGCCAGCAGTTACTCGCAGCGGGGGGGAGTAGAGACCCAGTACTTC. The V call is TRBV6-6, the J call TRBJ2-5, with 10 bases that match TRBD2. Losses at the gene ends were 0 bases for V and 4 bases for J; bases not matched to a gene: 5. The germline V gene encodes CDR1 MNHNY and CDR2 SVGAGI (reference sequence). The CDR3 runs 16 residues.

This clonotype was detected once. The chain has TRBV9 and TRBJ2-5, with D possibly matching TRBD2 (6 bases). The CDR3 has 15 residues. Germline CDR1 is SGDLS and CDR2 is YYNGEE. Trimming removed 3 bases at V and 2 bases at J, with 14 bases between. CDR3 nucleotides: TGTGCCAGCAGCGGATGGGGGGTACCGCAAGAGACCCAGTACTTC. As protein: CASSGWGVPQETQYF.

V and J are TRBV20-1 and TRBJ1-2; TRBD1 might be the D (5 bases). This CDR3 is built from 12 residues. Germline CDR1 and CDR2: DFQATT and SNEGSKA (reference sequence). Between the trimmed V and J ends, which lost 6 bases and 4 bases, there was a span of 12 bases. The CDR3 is CSADSGSYGYTF. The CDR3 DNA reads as TGCAGTGCCGACAGCGGCTCCTATGGCTACACCTTC.